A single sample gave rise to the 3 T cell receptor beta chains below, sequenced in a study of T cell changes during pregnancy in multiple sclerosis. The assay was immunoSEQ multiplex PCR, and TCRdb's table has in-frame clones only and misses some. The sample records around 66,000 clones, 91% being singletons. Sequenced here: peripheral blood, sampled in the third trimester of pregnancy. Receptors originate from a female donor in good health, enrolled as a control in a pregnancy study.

The CDR3 loop is CASSPRTTHLYNEQFF. The CDR3, as DNA: TGTGCCAGCAGCCCCCGGACTACCCACCTCTACAATGAGCAGTTCTTC. The chain has TRBV7-6 and TRBJ2-1; tentative D call: TRBD2 (6 bases). The V end was cut by 5 bases, the J end by 3 bases, with 17 bases between. CDR1 is SGHVS and CDR2 is FNYEAQ in the germline V gene. CDR3 length equals 16 residues.

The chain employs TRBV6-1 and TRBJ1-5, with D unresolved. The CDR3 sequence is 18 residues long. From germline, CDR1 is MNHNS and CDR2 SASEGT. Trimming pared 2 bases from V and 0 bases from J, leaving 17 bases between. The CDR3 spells CASSEWHLAPNSNQPQHF. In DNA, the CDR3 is TGTGCCAGCAGTGAATGGCACTTAGCTCCGAATAGCAATCAGCCCCAGCATTTT.

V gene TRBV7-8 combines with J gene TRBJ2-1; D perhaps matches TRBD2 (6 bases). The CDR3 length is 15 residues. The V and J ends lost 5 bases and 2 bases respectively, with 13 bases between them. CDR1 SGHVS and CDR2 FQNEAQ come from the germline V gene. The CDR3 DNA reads TGTGCCAGCAGCCCTGGGAGGCCGGCCTACAATGAGCAGTTCTTC. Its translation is CASSPGRPAYNEQFF.